The TCR beta chain under discussion was sequenced for a study of T cells expressing NK-cell markers. As for the study in general: Beta-chain profiling covered CD3+CD56+NKG2C+, CD3+CD56+NKG2C- and CD3+CD56-NKG2C+ sorted subsets. Study-wide results and caveats: The leading position in the CD3+CD56-NKG2C+ fraction of four donors also went to these clonotypes. Specificity for HCMV among expanded NKG2C+ T cell clones was not established.

Making the TCR beta cDNA relied on 5'RACE template switching with UMIs. From its re-call of the 5' RACE reads, TCRdb lists each CDR3 protein once, without DNA. Seen in this sample are hundreds of thousands of distinct CDR3 sequences; the ten most common clones hold about 4%. A remark on this clonotype: The antigen remains unidentified.

This CDR3 has 14 residues. Germline V gives CDR1 LNHNV, CDR2 YYDKDF (reference sequence). The origin of this receptor is a woman between 18 and 69 years old in good health. The sample taken for sequencing was blood T cells: a sorted CD56 or NKG2C T cell subset, CD4+ or CD8+ T cells, or bulk PBMC T cells (not recorded which). The chain links TRBV15 to TRBJ2-5; TCRdb selects TRBD1, and the lack of DNA leaves this call unchecked. The CDR3 loop is CATSRTVNQETQYF.